The clone carrying this T cell receptor beta chain has ten or more counts. The antigen is undetermined. The entry originates in a study of T cell repertoires in cytomegalovirus infection. About the research overall: It can be stated that public TCR beta signatures indicated CMV infection as well as a matching HLA type.

Findings and limits, study-wide: Clonotypes of TCR beta that were HLA-C-restricted and CMV-specific dominated the ex vivo response. People with CMV and the relevant HLA were identified by cumulative public TCR beta family frequency.

Trimming took 3 bases from V and 4 from J, leaving 18 bases between them. This CDR3 comprises 16 residues. Germline V gene sequence: CDR1 SGHTA, CDR2 FQGNSA. Using its own MiXCR run on the reads, TCRdb lists one record per CDR3 protein. The table has around 490,000 distinct CDR3 sequences, approximately 26% seen once. This TCR was recovered from a human donor in good health (CMV status not recorded). Some clones in this sample may be carry-over from other donors' samples. The chain joins TRBV7-2 to TRBJ2-5; tentatively, D is TRBD2 (5 bases). The sample taken for sequencing was PBMCs. The CDR3 DNA follows: TGTGCCAGCAGCTTTCAACGCAGCGGTTTCGGAGAGACCCAGTACTTC. Protein product: CASSFQRSGFGETQYF. Full variable domain (missing parts from reference TRBV7-2 and TRBJ2-5): GAGVSQSPSNKVTEKGKDVELRCDPISGHTALYWYRQSLGQGLEFLIYFQGNSAPDKSGLPSDRFSAERTGGSVSTLTIQRTQQEDSAVYLCASSFQRSGFGETQYFGPGTRLLVL.